These 31 T cell receptor beta chains share one sample of origin, sequenced in a study of shared clonotypes between healthy human individuals. Sequencing was performed with immunoSEQ multiplex PCR; in TCRdb, only in-frame clones are kept and a portion is missing. Of approximately 500,000 clones listed, 81% are singletons. Sequenced input: PBMCs. The receptors originated from a middle-aged woman in good health. Some clones in this sample may be carry-over from other donors' samples.

This clone appeared a few times. The chain recombines TRBV28 with TRBJ2-7; 10 bases align to TRBD1. The ends lost 5 bases at V and 0 bases at J; junction bases unmatched: 7. Germline CDR1 is MDHEN and CDR2 is SYDVKM. The CDR3 contains 16 residues. The CDR3 region is CASSAPRQGASYEQYF. The CDR3 DNA reads TGTGCCAGCAGTGCCCCCCGACAGGGGGCCTCCTACGAGCAGTACTTC.

This clone was observed a few times. The V and J genes are TRBV18 and TRBJ1-1, with D hard to call. The V and J ends lost 0 bases and 8 bases respectively, with 10 bases between them. There are 13 residues in the CDR3. Per germline, CDR1 KGHSH and CDR2 LQKENI. The CDR3 sequence: CASSPPSELEAFF. CDR3 sequence (DNA): TGTGCCAGCTCACCACCGTCGGAGCTCGAAGCTTTCTTT.

The rearrangement joins TRBV6-4 to TRBJ2-3; no firm D call. The CDR3 runs to 13 residues. CDR1 and CDR2 (germline): MRHNA, SNTAGT. Trimming removed 6 bases at V and 2 bases at J, with 9 bases between. This CDR3 reads CASSQENTDTQYF. Here the CDR3 DNA reads TGTGCCAGCAGCCAAGAAAACACAGATACGCAGTATTTT.

The V call is TRBV7-3, the J call TRBJ2-2; 8 bases match TRBD1. Germline assignment: CDR1 SGHTA and CDR2 FQGTGA. With V trimmed by 5 bases and J by 3 bases, 5 bases remained unmatched. The CDR3 runs to 15 residues. In DNA form, the CDR3 reads TGTGCCAGCAGCAAGGACAGGGTGGACACCGGGGAGCTGTTTTTT. It specifies CASSKDRVDTGELFF.

This clone was seen only a few times. The chain carries TRBV6-1 and TRBJ2-7, with 8 positions matching TRBD1. This CDR3 has 15 residues. CDR1 and CDR2 (germline): MNHNS, SASEGT. V was clipped by 2 bases and J by 2 bases; unmatched bases: 5. CDR3 protein: CASSEQGTGAYEQYF. The CDR3 region has the DNA TGTGCCAGCAGTGAACAGGGGACAGGTGCCTACGAGCAGTACTTC.

This clone was seen a few times. In the same sample, other DNA sequences code for this CDR3. The J gene is TRBJ1-2, the V gene TRBV28, with D perhaps matching TRBD1 (6 bases). There are 12 residues in the CDR3. Trimming pared 5 bases from V and 5 bases from J, leaving 9 bases between. Germline CDR1 MDHEN, CDR2 SYDVKM. The CDR3 spells CASSPTGYGYTF. CDR3 nucleotide sequence: TGTGCCAGCAGTCCAACAGGGTATGGCTACACCTTC.

In regard to this clone: This likely stems from a read error, as it lies one base from a far larger clone. Other DNA sequences in this specimen translate into the identical CDR3. This chain connects TRBV29-1 to TRBJ2-3, with a possible D match to TRBD2 (5 bases). The CDR3 runs to 16 residues. CDR1 is SQVTM, CDR2 ANQGSEA, per germline. CDR3 sequence reads: CSVDSRNRGGTDTQYF. In DNA form, the CDR3 reads TGTAGCGTTGACTCCCGAAATCGAGGAGGCACAGATACGCAGTATTTT.

The J gene is TRBJ2-7, the V gene TRBV11-3; possible D gene TRBD2, 6 bases. In germline, CDR1 is SGHNT, CDR2 YENEEA. V was clipped by 5 bases and J by 6 bases, with 17 bases between them. The CDR3 has 14 amino acids. CDR3 region: CASSPQGLLGEQYF. The CDR3 DNA reads TGTGCCAGCAGCCCTCAGGGACTGCTTGGCGAGCAGTACTTC.

The chain is built from TRBV5-4 and TRBJ2-2; the D call may be TRBD1 or TRBD2 (5 bases each). CDR3 size: 15 residues. Trimming stripped 3 bases from V and 4 bases from J, with 13 bases between. Per germline, CDR1 SGHNT and CDR2 YYREEE (reference sequence). Written as DNA, the CDR3 is TGTGCCAGCAGCTACCCCGGGGCGACCACCGGGGAGCTGTTTTTT. Translation: CASSYPGATTGELFF.

A single count supports this clone. The chain links TRBV5-6 to TRBJ2-2, with TRBD1 as a possible D gene (5 bases). This CDR3 is 12 amino acids long. Trimming took 4 bases from V and 8 from J, leaving 9 bases between them. Germline V CDR1 and CDR2: SGHDT, YYEEEE. This chain's CDR3 is CASSRAGGELFF. The DNA for the CDR3 is TGTGCCAGCAGCAGAGCAGGGGGGGAGCTGTTTTTT.

CDR3 loop: CASDPGGNQPQHF. CDR3 coding DNA: TGTGCCAGCGATCCAGGGGGCAATCAGCCCCAGCATTTT. The gene calls are TRBV2 and TRBJ1-5; D may be TRBD1 (6 bases). V lost 8 bases, J lost 2 bases, and 10 bases lay in between. Germline lookup yields CDR1 SNHLY and CDR2 FYNNEI. The CDR3 runs to 13 residues. Looking up the rest from reference TRBV2 and TRBJ1-5 gives the full variable domain: EPEVTQTPSHQVTQMGQEVILRCVPISNHLYFYWYRQILGQKVEFLVSFYNNEISEKSEIFDDQFSVERPDGSNFTLKIRSTKLEDSAMYFCASDPGGNQPQHFGDGTRLSIL.

This chain connects TRBV7-9 to TRBJ2-7, with D maybe TRBD1 (6 bases). This CDR3 spans 14 amino acids. In germline, CDR1 is SEHNR, CDR2 FQNEAQ (reference sequence). The ends were cut back, 5 bases at V and 6 bases at J, with 17 bases in the middle. CDR3 coding DNA: TGTGCCAGCAGCCCCCTGAGGCAGGGGATCGAGCAGTACTTC. As protein: CASSPLRQGIEQYF.

A remark on this clone: This likely stems from a read error, as it lies one base from a far larger clone. The chain joins TRBV11-1 to TRBJ2-7, with 7 bases identical to TRBD1. CDR1 SGHAT and CDR2 FQDESV come from the germline V gene (reference sequence). The CDR3 consists of 14 residues. V was pared by 1 base and J by 4 bases, with 4 bases of the junction left unmatched. The CDR3 protein is CASSLGGQAYEQYF. CDR3 DNA: TGTGCCAGCAGCTTAGGCGGACAGGCGTACGAGCAGTACTTC.

The chain carries TRBV5-1 and TRBJ2-3; maybe TRBD2 (6 bases). V was pared by 4 bases and J by 4 bases, with 10 bases between. Germline V gene sequence: CDR1 SGHRS, CDR2 YFSETQ. This CDR3 comprises 13 residues. In DNA, the CDR3 is TGCGCCAGCAGCCCTACTAGCTCAGATACGCAGTATTTT. Translated: CASSPTSSDTQYF. Complete variable domain (other parts from reference TRBV5-1 and TRBJ2-3): KAGVTQTPRYLIKTRGQQVTLSCSPISGHRSVSWYQQTPGQGLQFLFEYFSETQRNKGNFPGRFSGRQFSNSRSEMNVSTLELGDSALYLCASSPTSSDTQYFGPGTRLTVL.

For this clone: A read error is the likely source, as a far larger clone sits one nucleotide away. Within the sample, other DNA sequences also encode this same CDR3. The rearrangement joins TRBV27 to TRBJ1-4; D gene unclear. This CDR3 region has 13 residues. V was trimmed by 3 bases and J by 11 bases, leaving 13 bases between them. Germline V gives CDR1 MNHEY, CDR2 SMNVEV (reference sequence). The CDR3 region is CASSFGPGKKLFF. The DNA for the CDR3 is TGTGCCAGCAGTTTTGGCCCGGGAAAGAAACTGTTTTTT.

This clone was recorded a few times. The V gene is TRBV27, the J gene TRBJ1-5; no firm D call. This CDR3 is 12 amino acids long. The germline V and J ends were trimmed by 6 bases and 7 bases, with 10 bases remaining between them. Germline CDR1 reads MNHEY; CDR2 reads SMNVEV (reference sequence). The CDR3 DNA reads TGTGCCAGCAGGCCCGTCCGGCAGCCCCAGCATTTT. This translates into CASRPVRQPQHF.

This clone was observed once. This sequence joins TRBV27 and TRBJ1-1, with unresolved D. The germline V gene encodes CDR1 MNHEY and CDR2 SMNVEV (reference sequence). V shed 4 bases and J shed 4 bases, with 16 bases lying between them. This CDR3 contains 15 residues. The chain's CDR3 is CASSSPGGLITEAFF. Written as DNA, the CDR3 is TGTGCCAGCAGTTCCCCGGGCGGTTTAATCACTGAAGCTTTCTTT.

The V call is TRBV7-2, the J call TRBJ2-7; 9 bases line up with TRBD2. This CDR3 comprises 15 residues. V shed 0 bases, J shed 13 bases, and the junction held 13 bases outside the gene matches. Germline assignment: CDR1 SGHTA and CDR2 FQGNSA. CDR3 loop: CASSLAQGSGSREYF. DNA of the CDR3: TGTGCCAGCAGCTTAGCGCAAGGTAGCGGGAGTAGGGAATACTTC.

The genes are TRBV11-2 and TRBJ2-1; 7 nucleotides align to TRBD2. CDR1 and CDR2 from the germline V gene are SGHAT and FQNNGV. The CDR3 is 15 amino acids. With V trimmed by 0 bases and J by 11 bases, 10 bases remained unmatched. The CDR3, as DNA: TGTGCCAGCAGCTTAGAAGCGGGGCCGTCAATGAAGCAGTTCTTC. It translates to CASSLEAGPSMKQFF.

This sequence joins TRBV5-1 and TRBJ2-7, with 7 bases matching TRBD2. The CDR3 extends over 15 amino acids. With V trimmed by 2 bases and J by 0 bases, 5 bases remained unmatched. Germline values: CDR1 SGHRS, CDR2 YFSETQ. The DNA of the CDR3 is TGCGCCAGCAGCTTAGTAGCGGGTGTCTCCTACGAGCAGTACTTC. Translated, it gives CASSLVAGVSYEQYF.

The chain has TRBV7-9 and TRBJ2-5, with D perhaps matching TRBD1 (5 bases). This CDR3 has 13 amino acids. V lost 7 bases to trimming and J lost 5 bases, with 14 bases between them. Germline V gives CDR1 SEHNR, CDR2 FQNEAQ (reference sequence). The CDR3 region is CASTVGDGETQYF. CDR3 bases: TGTGCCAGCACCGTAGGGGATGGGGAGACCCAGTACTTC.

The V and J genes are TRBV10-3 and TRBJ1-1; TRBD1 matches at 9 bases. Germline CDR1 is ENHRY and CDR2 is SYGVKD. V was clipped by 4 bases and J by 6 bases; unmatched bases: 6. The CDR3 is 14 residues long. This CDR3 reads CAISGGTGSAEAFF. CDR3 nucleotide sequence: TGTGCCATCAGTGGTGGGACAGGGAGCGCTGAAGCTTTCTTT.

Only a few counts were recorded for this clone. The V call is TRBV7-3, the J call TRBJ2-5, with D unresolved. Deletions cut 0 bases from V and 0 bases from J, with 11 bases between. In germline, CDR1 is SGHTA, CDR2 FQGTGA. This CDR3 has 16 amino acids. The CDR3 DNA reads as TGTGCCAGCAGCTTAACCGGGCGGCGGAACCAAGAGACCCAGTACTTC. It specifies CASSLTGRRNQETQYF.

This clone was seen a single time. The chain uses TRBV15 and TRBJ1-2; unclear D gene. V lost 5 bases, J lost 12 bases, and 22 bases lay in between. CDR3 length: 14 amino acids. CDR1 LNHNV and CDR2 YYDKDF come from the germline V gene (reference sequence). CDR3 residues: CATSRRTELVPNTF. The DNA for the CDR3 is TGTGCCACCAGCCGAAGGACGGAGCTCGTCCCCAACACCTTC.

A word on this clone: This likely came from a read error, as a far larger clone is one base away. The V gene is TRBV30, the J gene TRBJ1-6; no clear D. V lost 3 bases, J lost 6 bases, and 9 bases lay in between. This CDR3 is built from 13 residues. Germline loops: CDR1 GTSNPN, CDR2 SVGIG (reference sequence). In DNA, the CDR3 is TGTGCCTGGAGACGACATGGTAATTCACCCCTCCACTTT. This translates into CAWRRHGNSPLHF.

Note on this clone: In the same sample, other DNA sequences code for this CDR3. The chain couples TRBV6-6 to TRBJ1-2, with a possible D match to TRBD1 (5 bases). V was trimmed by 6 bases and J by 5 bases, leaving 7 bases between them. CDR1 is MNHNY, CDR2 SVGAGI, per germline (reference sequence). This CDR3 is 11 amino acids long. The CDR3 DNA follows: TGTGCCAGCAGCCCAGGGTATGGCTACACCTTC. Its protein is CASSPGYGYTF.

Note on this clone: The same CDR3 can be traced to other DNA sequences in this sample. The chain is built from TRBV28 and TRBJ2-5, with TRBD1 matching 12 bases. The CDR3 length is 15 residues. Germline CDR1 is MDHEN and CDR2 is SYDVKM. J was trimmed by 5 bases and V by 4 bases; bases with no gene match: 5. The DNA for the CDR3 is TGTGCCAGCAGTTCCTCGGGGACAGGGGGCGAGACCCAGTACTTC. Protein sequence: CASSSSGTGGETQYF.

The chain couples TRBV5-1 to TRBJ2-5; 8 bases fit TRBD2. Germline values: CDR1 SGHRS, CDR2 YFSETQ. This CDR3 comprises 15 residues. V lost 2 bases, J lost 2 bases, and 5 bases stayed unmatched. The CDR3 nucleotides read TGCGCCAGCAGCTTCACTAGCGGATATCAAGAGACCCAGTACTTC. Its translation: CASSFTSGYQETQYF.

The J gene is TRBJ2-7, the V gene TRBV27; 12 positions agree with TRBD2. CDR3 size: 16 residues. Germline trimming cut 6 bases from V and 0 bases from J; bases unmatched to any gene: 6. Germline CDR1 is MNHEY and CDR2 is SMNVEV (reference sequence). CDR3 region: CASSPLLAGGSYEQYF. The CDR3 bases are TGTGCCAGCAGCCCGTTACTAGCGGGAGGCTCCTACGAGCAGTACTTC.

The gene calls are TRBV7-9 and TRBJ2-3; perhaps TRBD2 as D (6 bases). V gave up 5 bases and J gave up 0 bases, with 15 bases separating them. Per the germline V gene, CDR1 is SEHNR and CDR2 is FQNEAQ (reference sequence). CDR3 length equals 16 residues. The CDR3 loop is CASSAVGGGSTDTQYF. CDR3 in DNA: TGTGCCAGCAGCGCCGTGGGGGGTGGGAGCACAGATACGCAGTATTTT.

V gene TRBV19 combines with J gene TRBJ2-7; 10 bases are a match to TRBD1. The germline V gene encodes CDR1 LNHDA and CDR2 SQIVND (reference sequence). The CDR3 sequence is 15 residues long. V shed 4 bases and J 2 bases; nucleotides not matched to a gene: 5. The CDR3 spells CASSKGQGLTYEQYF. DNA for the CDR3: TGTGCCAGTAGTAAGGGACAGGGGCTAACCTACGAGCAGTACTTC.